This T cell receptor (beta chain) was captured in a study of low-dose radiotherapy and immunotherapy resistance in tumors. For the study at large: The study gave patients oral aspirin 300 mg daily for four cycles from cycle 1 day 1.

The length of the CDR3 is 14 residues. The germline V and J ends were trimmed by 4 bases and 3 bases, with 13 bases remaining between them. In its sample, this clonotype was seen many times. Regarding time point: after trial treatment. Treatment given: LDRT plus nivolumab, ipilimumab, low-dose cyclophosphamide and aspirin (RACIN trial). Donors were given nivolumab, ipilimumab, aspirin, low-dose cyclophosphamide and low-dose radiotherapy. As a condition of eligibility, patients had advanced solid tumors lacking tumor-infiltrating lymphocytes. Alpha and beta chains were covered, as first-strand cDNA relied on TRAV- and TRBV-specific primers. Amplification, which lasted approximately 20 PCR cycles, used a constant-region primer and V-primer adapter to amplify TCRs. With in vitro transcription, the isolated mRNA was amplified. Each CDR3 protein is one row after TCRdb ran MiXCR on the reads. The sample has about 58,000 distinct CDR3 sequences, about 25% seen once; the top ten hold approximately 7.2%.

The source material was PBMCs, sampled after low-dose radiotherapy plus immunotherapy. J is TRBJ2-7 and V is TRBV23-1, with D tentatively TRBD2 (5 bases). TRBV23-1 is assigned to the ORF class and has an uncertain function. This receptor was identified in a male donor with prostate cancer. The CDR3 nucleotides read TGCGCCAGCAGTCGCGGGCCCAGTTACTACGAGCAGTACTTC. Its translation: CASSRGPSYYEQYF.